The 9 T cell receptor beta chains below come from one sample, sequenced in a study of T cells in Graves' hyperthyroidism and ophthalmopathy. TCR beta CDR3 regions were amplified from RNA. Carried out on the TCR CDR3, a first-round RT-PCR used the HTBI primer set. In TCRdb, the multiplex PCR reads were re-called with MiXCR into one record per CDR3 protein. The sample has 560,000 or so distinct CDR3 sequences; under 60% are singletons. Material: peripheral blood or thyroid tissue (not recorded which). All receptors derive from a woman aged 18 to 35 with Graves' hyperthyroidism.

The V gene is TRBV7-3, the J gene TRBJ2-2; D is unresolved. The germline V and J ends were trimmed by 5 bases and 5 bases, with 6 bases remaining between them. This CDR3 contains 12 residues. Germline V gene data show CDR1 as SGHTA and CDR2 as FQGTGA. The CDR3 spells CASSMGTGELFF. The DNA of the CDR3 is TGTGCCAGCAGCATGGGAACCGGGGAGCTGTTTTTT.

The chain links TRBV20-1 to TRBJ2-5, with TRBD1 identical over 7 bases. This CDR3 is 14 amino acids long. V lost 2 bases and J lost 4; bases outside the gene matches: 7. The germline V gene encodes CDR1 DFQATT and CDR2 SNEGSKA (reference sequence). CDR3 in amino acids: CSARTGAGGETQYF. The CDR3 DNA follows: TGCAGTGCTAGAACAGGGGCAGGAGGAGAGACCCAGTACTTC.

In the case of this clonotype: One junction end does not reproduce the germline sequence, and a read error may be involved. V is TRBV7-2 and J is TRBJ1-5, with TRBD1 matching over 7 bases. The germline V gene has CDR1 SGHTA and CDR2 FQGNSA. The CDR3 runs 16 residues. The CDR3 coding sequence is TGCGCCAGCAGCCAAGAACTAGGGGGCCGCAATCAGCCCCAGCATTTT. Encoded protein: CASSQELGGRNQPQHF.

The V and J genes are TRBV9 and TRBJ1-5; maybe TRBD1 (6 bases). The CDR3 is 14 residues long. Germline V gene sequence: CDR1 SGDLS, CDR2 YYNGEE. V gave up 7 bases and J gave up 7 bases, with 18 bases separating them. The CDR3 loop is CASGKPGAFQPQHF. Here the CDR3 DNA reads TGTGCCAGCGGTAAACCGGGGGCGTTCCAGCCCCAGCATTTT.

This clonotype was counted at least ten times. CDR3 nucleotides: TGCAGCGTGCGGACAGCAGATAACTATGGCTACACCTTC. Residues: CSVRTADNYGYTF. The rearrangement uses TRBV29-1 and TRBJ1-2, with D perhaps TRBD1 (6 bases). Between the trimmed V and J ends, which lost 6 bases and 1 base, there was a span of 12 bases. Germline loops: CDR1 SQVTM, CDR2 ANQGSEA. CDR3 size: 13 residues.

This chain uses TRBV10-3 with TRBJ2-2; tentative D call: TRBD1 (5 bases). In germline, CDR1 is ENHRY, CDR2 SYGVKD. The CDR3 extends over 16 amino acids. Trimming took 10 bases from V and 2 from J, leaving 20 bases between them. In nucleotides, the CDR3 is TGTGCCAGCACCTCATTTGGGGCGATAAACACCGGGGAGCTGTTTTTT. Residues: CASTSFGAINTGELFF.

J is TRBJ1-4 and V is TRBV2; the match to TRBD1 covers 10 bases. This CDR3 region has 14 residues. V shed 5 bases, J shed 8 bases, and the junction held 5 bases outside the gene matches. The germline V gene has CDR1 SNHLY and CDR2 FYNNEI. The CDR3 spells CASSPGTGVEKLFF. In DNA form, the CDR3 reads TGTGCCAGCAGTCCCGGGACAGGGGTAGAAAAACTGTTTTTT.

CDR3 nucleotide sequence: TGTGCCAGCAGCTCCGGGACAGACTACAATGAGCAGTTCTTC. It is translated as CASSSGTDYNEQFF. The rearrangement uses TRBV2 and TRBJ2-7, with 7 bases aligning to TRBD1. The J call could be wrong; TRBJ2-1 is a better fit for the DNA end. CDR1 and CDR2 from the germline V gene are SNHLY and FYNNEI. The CDR3 has 14 amino acids.

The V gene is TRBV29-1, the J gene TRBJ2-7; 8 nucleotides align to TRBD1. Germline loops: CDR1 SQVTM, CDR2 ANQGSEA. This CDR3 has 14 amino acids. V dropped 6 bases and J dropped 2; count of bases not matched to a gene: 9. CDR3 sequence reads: CSVDTRTGTYEQYF. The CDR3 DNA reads TGCAGCGTCGATACCCGGACAGGGACCTACGAGCAGTACTTC.